This T cell receptor beta chain appears in the sequencing data of a study of molecular identifiers for immune sequencing clone quantification. For the study at large: In the replicates, RNA derived from around 20,000 or 99,000 naive CD8 cells was divided into five parts, and four were sequenced. Points from the study as a whole: Spiked Jurkat TCR RNA from one cell was reportedly detectable among some 1 million naive cells.

In regard to this clonotype: Its antigen is unknown.

Making the bulk TCR libraries relied on previously described methods and listed TCR primers. TCRdb recomputed calls from the PCR reads with MiXCR, one row per CDR3 protein. The sample gives about 500,000 distinct CDR3 sequences, less than 30% of which show up once; 0.7% to 0.9% is in the top ten. V dropped 4 bases and J dropped 2; count of bases not matched to a gene: 7. This CDR3 has 15 residues. The germline V gene encodes CDR1 MGHRA and CDR2 YSYEKL. Based on a CD8+CD4-CCR7+CD45RA+ profile, naive CD8 T cells were sorted. This chain links TRBV4-1 with TRBJ1-1; 7 bases map to TRBD1. Sequenced: naive CD8+ T cells from blood, with Jurkat cell RNA spiked in. This sample's subset: FACS-sorted CD8+CD4-CCR7+CD45RA+ naive T cells. The TCR originated in a human donor in good health. Some libraries in this study had Jurkat cell RNA spiked in. As DNA, the CDR3 is TGCGCCAGCAGCCCTTCAGGACAGGCAAACACTGAAGCTTTCTTT. This translates into CASSPSGQANTEAFF.